The clone carrying this TCR beta chain was recorded many times. The V end was cut by 4 bases, the J end by 2 bases, with 13 bases between. Germline V gives CDR1 SGHRS, CDR2 YFSETQ. There are 14 residues in the CDR3. Amplification of TCR beta CDR3 regions was performed using RNA transcripts as template. Initially, a first-round RT-PCR of the TCR CDR3 employed the HTBI primer set. TCRdb reprocessed the multiplex PCR reads via MiXCR and lists one record per CDR3 protein. This table holds hundreds of thousands of distinct CDR3 sequences, approximately 15% found once. This specimen belongs to a study of T cells in Graves' hyperthyroidism and ophthalmopathy.

The TCR was taken from a woman aged 25 to 39 with Graves' hyperthyroidism that later progressed to Graves' ophthalmopathy. V gene TRBV5-1 combines with J gene TRBJ2-7, with D possibly called TRBD1 or TRBD2 (5 bases each). The sample comprised blood. The CDR3 reads CASSGPGLTYEQYF. In DNA, the CDR3 is TGCGCCAGCAGCGGGCCGGGGCTAACCTACGAGCAGTACTTC.